These T cell receptor beta chains were read from a single sample in a study of Graves' ophthalmopathy and Graves' hyperthyroidism. TCRdb re-analysed the multiplex PCR reads in MiXCR, keeping a single row per CDR3 protein. The sample yields around 590,000 distinct CDR3 sequences, 35% to 45% seen once. Sequencing was performed on peripheral blood or thyroid tissue (not recorded which). The source is an adult man with Graves' hyperthyroidism. Each CDR3 is given with its conserved first and last residue. The order of the fields is clone size, V gene, J gene, D gene, CDR3 DNA, CDR3 protein. D genes are given only for firm matches. A row's size may be missing; if present it is once, few, many or a size class.

>.|TRBV19|TRBJ2-3|.
TGTGCCAGTAGTCTTCCACAGCTTAGCACAGATACGCAGTATTTT
CASSLPQLSTDTQYF
>few|TRBV19|TRBJ2-2|.
TGTGCCAGTAGTATAGCACCGTACACCGGGGAGCTGTTTTTT
CASSIAPYTGELFF
>.|TRBV12-3/TRBV12-4|TRBJ2-2|.
TGTGCCAGCAGGGAGGCGATAAACACCGGGGAGCTGTTTTTT
CASREAINTGELFF
>.|TRBV28|TRBJ1-6|.
TGTGCCAGCAGTCCGGACGGGCCGTTTGGGAATTCACCCCTCCACTTT
CASSPDGPFGNSPLHF
>many|TRBV7-6|TRBJ1-1|.
TGTGCCAGCAGCTCTACGGGGGAGAGGACTGAAGCTTTCTTT
CASSSTGERTEAFF
>many|TRBV4-2|TRBJ1-2|.
TGTGCCAGCAGCCAAGTCGATGGTACGGGGGGGTATGGCTACACCTTC
CASSQVDGTGGYGYTF
>.|TRBV6-5|TRBJ1-2|.
TGTGCCAGCAGTCTTCATTCTAACTATGGCTACACCTTC
CASSLHSNYGYTF
>.|TRBV2|TRBJ1-1|TRBD1
TGTGCCTGGAGTAGACAGGGGCTCACTGAAGCTTTCTTT
CAWSRQGLTEAFF
>.|TRBV5-6|TRBJ1-6|TRBD1
TGTGCCAGCAGCTCCATTTTCCGGGACAGGGTTCTTAATTCACTCCTCCACTTT
CASSSIFRDRVLNSLLHF
>many|TRBV20-1|TRBJ2-2|.
TGCAGTGCTAGAGATCAGGGGGGACGTCGCACCGGGGAGCTGTTTTTT
CSARDQGGRRTGELFF